This T cell receptor (beta chain) was recovered during a study of T cells after yellow fever vaccination. Overall study context: Fractions containing few cells were prepared with SMART-Seq v4 Ultra Low Input.

General study results and limits: Contamination of FACS-sorted repertoires by abundant clonotypes from the bulk population could occur. Post-booster repertoires contained most primary-vaccination clones again (roughly 96% CD4, about 90% CD8).

Concerning this clonotype: Its antigen is not known.

Researchers made TCR cDNA using 5'RACE template switching, and this step added a universal primer site and UMIs. From the 5' RACE reads, TCRdb called clonotypes with MiXCR, one entry per CDR3 protein. Of about 630,000 distinct CDR3 sequences listed, around an eighth were seen once; the top ten hold 14% to 15%. The germline V gene has CDR1 LNHNV and CDR2 YYDKDF (reference sequence). CDR3 size: 13 residues. The V gene lost 7 bases and the J gene lost 5 bases, with 12 bases spanning the gap. The clonotype comes from a man aged 25 to 40 who received the YFV17D yellow fever vaccine. The V and J genes are TRBV15 and TRBJ2-1; D remains unclear. Sequences were derived from PBMCs, sampled on the day of the yellow fever booster vaccination. The chain's CDR3 is CATKYDANNEQFF. In DNA form, the CDR3 reads TGTGCCACCAAGTACGACGCAAACAATGAGCAGTTCTTC.